What follows is one TCR beta chain and its context. Sequenced by immunoSEQ multiplex PCR; TCRdb stores in-frame clones only, minus some. The table includes about 160,000 clones, around 84% detected once. This sample was taken from a study of blood T cell repertoires in COVID-19. In the study overall: Acute and convalescent COVID-19 specimens originated in the United States, Italy and Spain.

CDR1 and CDR2 (germline): SGHRS, YFSETQ. V shed 4 bases and J 6 bases; nucleotides not matched to a gene: 9. The CDR3 length is 16 residues. This clonotype originated in a human donor with acute or convalescent COVID-19. The donor label of this sample is uncertain. The chain has TRBV5-1 and TRBJ2-4; 11 positions agree with TRBD2. Sequenced sample: peripheral blood. The DNA for the CDR3 is TGCGCCAGCAGCATAGCGGGGGGGAATGTGGGAAACATTCAGTACTTC. It is translated as CASSIAGGNVGNIQYF. Full variable domain (rest looked up from reference TRBV5-1 and TRBJ2-4): KAGVTQTPRYLIKTRGQQVTLSCSPISGHRSVSWYQQTPGQGLQFLFEYFSETQRNKGNFPGRFSGRQFSNSRSEMNVSTLELGDSALYLCASSIAGGNVGNIQYFGAGTRLSVL.